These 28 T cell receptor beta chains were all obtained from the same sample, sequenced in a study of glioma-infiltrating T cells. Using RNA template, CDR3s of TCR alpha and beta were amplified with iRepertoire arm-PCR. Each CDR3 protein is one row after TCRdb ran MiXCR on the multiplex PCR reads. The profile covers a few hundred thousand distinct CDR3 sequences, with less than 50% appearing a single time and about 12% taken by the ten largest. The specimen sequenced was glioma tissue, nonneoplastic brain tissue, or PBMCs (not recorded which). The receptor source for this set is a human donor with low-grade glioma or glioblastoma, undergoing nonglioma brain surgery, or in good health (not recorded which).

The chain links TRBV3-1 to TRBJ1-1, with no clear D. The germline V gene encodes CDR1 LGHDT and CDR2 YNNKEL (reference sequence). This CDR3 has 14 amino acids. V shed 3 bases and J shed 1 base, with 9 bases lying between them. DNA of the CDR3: TGTGCCAGCAGCCACGGAAGGGCGAACACTGAAGCTTTCTTT. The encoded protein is CASSHGRANTEAFF.

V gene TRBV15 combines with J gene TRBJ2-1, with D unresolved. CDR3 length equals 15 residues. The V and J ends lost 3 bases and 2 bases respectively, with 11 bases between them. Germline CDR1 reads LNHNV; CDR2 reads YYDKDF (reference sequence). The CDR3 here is CATSSPAVAYNEQFF. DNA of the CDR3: TGTGCCACCAGCAGCCCGGCAGTGGCCTACAATGAGCAGTTCTTC.

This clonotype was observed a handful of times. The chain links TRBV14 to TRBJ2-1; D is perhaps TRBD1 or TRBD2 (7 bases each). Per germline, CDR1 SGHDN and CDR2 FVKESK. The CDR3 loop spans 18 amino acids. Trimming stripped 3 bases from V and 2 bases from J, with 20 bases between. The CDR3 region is CASSQRGRGHPAYNEQFF. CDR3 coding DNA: TGTGCCAGCAGCCAGCGGGGGAGGGGGCATCCCGCCTACAATGAGCAGTTCTTC.

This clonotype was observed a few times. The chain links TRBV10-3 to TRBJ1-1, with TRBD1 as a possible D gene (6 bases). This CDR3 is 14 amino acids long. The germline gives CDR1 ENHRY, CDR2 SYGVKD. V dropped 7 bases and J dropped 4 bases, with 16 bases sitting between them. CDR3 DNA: TGTGCCATCAAGCCTGACAGGTCCATCACTGAAGCTTTCTTT. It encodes CAIKPDRSITEAFF.

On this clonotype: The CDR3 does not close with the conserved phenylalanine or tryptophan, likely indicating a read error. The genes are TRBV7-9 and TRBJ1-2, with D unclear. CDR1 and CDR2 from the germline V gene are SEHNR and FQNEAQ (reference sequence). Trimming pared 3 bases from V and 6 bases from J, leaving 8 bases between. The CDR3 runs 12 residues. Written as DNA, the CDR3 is TGTGCCAGCAGCTTCTTTAAGGATGGCTACACCCTC. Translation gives CASSFFKDGYTL.

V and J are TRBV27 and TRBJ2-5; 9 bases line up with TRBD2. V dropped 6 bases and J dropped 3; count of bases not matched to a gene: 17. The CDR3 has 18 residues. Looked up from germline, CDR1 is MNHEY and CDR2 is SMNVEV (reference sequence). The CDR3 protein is CASRLGRKAGGPEETQYF. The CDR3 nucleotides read TGTGCCAGCAGACTAGGGCGTAAGGCGGGAGGGCCAGAAGAGACCCAGTACTTC.

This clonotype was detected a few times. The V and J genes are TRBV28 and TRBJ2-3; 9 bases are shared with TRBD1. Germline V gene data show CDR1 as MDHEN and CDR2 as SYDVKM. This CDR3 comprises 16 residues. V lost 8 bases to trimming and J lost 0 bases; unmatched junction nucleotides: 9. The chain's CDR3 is CASSPGQGLSTDTQYF. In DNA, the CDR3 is TGTGCCAGCTCTCCGGGACAGGGCCTTAGCACAGATACGCAGTATTTT.

The CDR3 loop reads CASSPRRVSSYEQYF. CDR3 DNA: TGTGCCAGCAGCCCTAGGCGGGTGAGCTCCTACGAGCAGTACTTC. The chain links TRBV7-2 to TRBJ2-7, with a weak D call TRBD2 (5 bases). The ends were cut back, 5 bases at V and 0 bases at J, with 14 bases in the middle. This CDR3 is 15 amino acids long. Germline V lookup: CDR1 SGHTA, CDR2 FQGNSA.

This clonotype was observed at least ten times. The chain's CDR3 is CASSYSTGFETQYF. The CDR3 DNA sequence: TGTGCCAGCAGTTACTCGACCGGGTTTGAGACCCAGTACTTC. The rearrangement uses TRBV6-5 and TRBJ2-5; D ambiguous. Trimming removed 0 bases at V and 5 bases at J, with 10 bases between. The CDR3 runs 14 residues. Germline V lookup: CDR1 MNHEY, CDR2 SVGAGI.

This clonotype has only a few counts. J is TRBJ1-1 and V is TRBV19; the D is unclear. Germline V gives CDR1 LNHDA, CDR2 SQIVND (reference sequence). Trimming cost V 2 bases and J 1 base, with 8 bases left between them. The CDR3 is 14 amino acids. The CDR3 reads CASSIISANTEAFF. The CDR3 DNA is TGTGCCAGTAGTATAATAAGTGCGAACACTGAAGCTTTCTTT.

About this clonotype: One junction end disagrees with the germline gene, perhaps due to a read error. CDR3: CSLAGGLYNEQSF. CDR3 in DNA: TGCAGTCTAGCGGGAGGCCTCTACAATGAGCAGTCCTTC. This chain connects TRBV20-1 to TRBJ2-1, with 11 bases fitting TRBD2. There are 13 residues in the CDR3. In germline, CDR1 is DFQATT, CDR2 SNEGSKA (reference sequence).

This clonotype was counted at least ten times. The CDR3 region is CASGPGQGYGYTF. Written as DNA, the CDR3 is TGTGCCAGCGGACCGGGACAGGGGTATGGCTACACCTTC. The chain joins TRBV7-2 to TRBJ1-2, with 10 bases identical to TRBD1. Looked up from germline, CDR1 is SGHTA and CDR2 is FQGNSA. CDR3 length: 13 residues. J gave up 5 bases and V 8 bases, and 5 bases lay outside the gene matches.

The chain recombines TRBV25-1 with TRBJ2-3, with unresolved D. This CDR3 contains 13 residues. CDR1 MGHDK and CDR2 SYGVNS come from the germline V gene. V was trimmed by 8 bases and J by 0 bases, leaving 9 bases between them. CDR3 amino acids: CASDWGSTDTQYF. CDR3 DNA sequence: TGTGCCAGCGACTGGGGTAGCACAGATACGCAGTATTTT. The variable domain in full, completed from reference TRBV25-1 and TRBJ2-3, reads EADIYQTPRYLVIGTGKKITLECSQTMGHDKMYWYQQDPGMELHLIHYSYGVNSTEKGDLSSESTVSRIRTEHFPLTLESARPSHTSQYLCASDWGSTDTQYFGPGTRLTVL.

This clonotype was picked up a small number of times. CDR3 sequence (DNA): TGTGCCAGCAGCTATGGACTAGCGGGAGTCAAGGTCGAGCAGTACTTC. This translates into CASSYGLAGVKVEQYF. V is TRBV5-4 and J is TRBJ2-7; 13 bases agree with TRBD2. This CDR3 comprises 16 residues. Germline V gives CDR1 SGHNT, CDR2 YYREEE (reference sequence). Unmatched junction bases numbered 9, after V lost 3 bases and J lost 6 bases.

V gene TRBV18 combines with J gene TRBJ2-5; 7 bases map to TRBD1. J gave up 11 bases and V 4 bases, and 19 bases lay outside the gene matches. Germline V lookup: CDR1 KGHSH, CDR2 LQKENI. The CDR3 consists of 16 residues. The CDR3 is CASSRSPGTVERGQYF. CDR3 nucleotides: TGTGCCAGCTCACGCTCCCCCGGGACAGTCGAGAGAGGTCAGTACTTC.

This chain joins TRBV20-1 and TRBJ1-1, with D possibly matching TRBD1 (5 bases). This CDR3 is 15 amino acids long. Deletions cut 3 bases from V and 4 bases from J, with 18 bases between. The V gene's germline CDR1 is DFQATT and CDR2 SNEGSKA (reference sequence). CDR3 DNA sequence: TGCAGTGCTAGGAGACCCGGGGGTACGGGCACTGAAGCTTTCTTT. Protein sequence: CSARRPGGTGTEAFF.

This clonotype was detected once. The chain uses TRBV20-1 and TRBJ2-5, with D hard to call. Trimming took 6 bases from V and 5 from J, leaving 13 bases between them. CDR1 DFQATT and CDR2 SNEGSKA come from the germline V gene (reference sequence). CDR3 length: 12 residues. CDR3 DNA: TGCAGTGCGACGGACCCTGTGGAGACCCAGTACTTC. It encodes CSATDPVETQYF.

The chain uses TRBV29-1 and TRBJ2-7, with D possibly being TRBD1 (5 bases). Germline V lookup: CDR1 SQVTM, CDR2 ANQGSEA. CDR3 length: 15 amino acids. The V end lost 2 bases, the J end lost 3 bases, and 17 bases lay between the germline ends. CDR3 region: CSVETWRWGLYEQYF. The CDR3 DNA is TGCAGCGTTGAAACGTGGAGATGGGGCCTCTACGAGCAGTACTTC.

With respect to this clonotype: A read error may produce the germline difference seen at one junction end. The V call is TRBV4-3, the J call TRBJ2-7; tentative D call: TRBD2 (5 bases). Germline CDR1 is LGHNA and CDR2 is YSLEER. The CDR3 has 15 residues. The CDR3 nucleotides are TGCGCCAGCAGCCAAGTCCCCGGGAAAACCTACAAGCAGTACTTC. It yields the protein CASSQVPGKTYKQYF.

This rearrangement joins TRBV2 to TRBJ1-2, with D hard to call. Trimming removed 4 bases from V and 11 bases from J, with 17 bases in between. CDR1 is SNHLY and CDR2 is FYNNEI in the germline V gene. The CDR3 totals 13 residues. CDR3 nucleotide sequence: TGTGCCAGCAGTGCGAACAGCGCTTTGCGGTACACCTTC. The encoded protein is CASSANSALRYTF.

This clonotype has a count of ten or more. The CDR3 here is CASSYEQGADEAFF. The CDR3 nucleotides are TGTGCCAGCAGTTATGAACAGGGGGCGGATGAAGCTTTCTTT. V is TRBV6-5 and J is TRBJ1-1; 9 bases agree with TRBD1. The CDR3 runs 14 residues. V was clipped by 3 bases and J by 7 bases; unmatched bases: 6. Germline loops: CDR1 MNHEY, CDR2 SVGAGI.

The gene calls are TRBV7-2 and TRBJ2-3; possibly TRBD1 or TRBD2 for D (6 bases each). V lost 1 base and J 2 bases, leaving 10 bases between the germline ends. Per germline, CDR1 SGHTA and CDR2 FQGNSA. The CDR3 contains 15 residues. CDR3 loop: CASSLEGGFTDTQYF. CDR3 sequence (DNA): TGTGCCAGCAGCTTAGAGGGGGGTTTCACAGATACGCAGTATTTT.

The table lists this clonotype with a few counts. The CDR3 here is CASSLAHAVQPQHF. In nucleotides, the CDR3 is TGTGCCAGCAGCTTAGCGCATGCCGTTCAGCCCCAGCATTTT. V gene TRBV7-2 combines with J gene TRBJ1-5; D not certain. Trimming shortened V by 0 bases and J by 6 bases, and 9 bases separated the two germline ends. Germline lookup yields CDR1 SGHTA and CDR2 FQGNSA. The CDR3 consists of 14 residues.

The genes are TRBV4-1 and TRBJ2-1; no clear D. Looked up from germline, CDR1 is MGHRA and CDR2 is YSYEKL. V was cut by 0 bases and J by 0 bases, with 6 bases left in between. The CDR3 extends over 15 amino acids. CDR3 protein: CASSQESSSYNEQFF. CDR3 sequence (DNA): TGCGCCAGCAGCCAAGAGTCGAGCTCCTACAATGAGCAGTTCTTC.

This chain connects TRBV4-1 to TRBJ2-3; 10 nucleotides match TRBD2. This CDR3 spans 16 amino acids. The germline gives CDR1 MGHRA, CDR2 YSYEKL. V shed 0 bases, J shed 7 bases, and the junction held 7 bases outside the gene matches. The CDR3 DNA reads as TGCGCCAGCAGCCAAGATCCAGCGGGAGGGATGTATACGCAGTATTTT. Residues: CASSQDPAGGMYTQYF.

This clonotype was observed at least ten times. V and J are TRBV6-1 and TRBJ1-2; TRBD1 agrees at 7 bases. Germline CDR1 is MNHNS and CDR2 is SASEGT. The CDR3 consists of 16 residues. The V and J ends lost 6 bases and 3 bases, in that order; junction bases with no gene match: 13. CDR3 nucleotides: TGTGCCAGCAGACTCACTCGGGACAGCCCTTACTATGGCTACACCTTC. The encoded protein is CASRLTRDSPYYGYTF.

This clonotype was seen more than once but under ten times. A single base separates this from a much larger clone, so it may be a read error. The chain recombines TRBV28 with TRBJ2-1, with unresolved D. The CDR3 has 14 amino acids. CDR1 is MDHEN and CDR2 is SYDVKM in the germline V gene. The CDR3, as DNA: TGTGCCCGCAGTTTATTGGCCCCCAGCTATGAGCAGTTCTTC. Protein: CARSLLAPSYEQFF.

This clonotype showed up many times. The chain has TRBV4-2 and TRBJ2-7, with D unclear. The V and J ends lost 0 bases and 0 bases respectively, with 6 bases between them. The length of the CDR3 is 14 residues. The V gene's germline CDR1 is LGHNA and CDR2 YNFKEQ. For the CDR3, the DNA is TGTGCCAGCAGCCAAGAAACGAGCTCCTACGAGCAGTACTTC. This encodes CASSQETSSYEQYF.